Listed below are T cell receptor beta chains from one sample, sequenced in a study of CD8 T cell repertoires and HIV-1 epitope variants. These receptors lack a known antigen. TCRdb's table, derived via immunoSEQ multiplex PCR, lists solely in-frame clones and lacks some. Of almost 4,500 clones in the sample, under 70% were seen once. Input material: cultured CD8+ T cells derived from PBMCs. The source of these receptors is a male donor with HIV. CDR3s include the opening cysteine and the closing phenylalanine or tryptophan. A D gene is named only where the DNA matches it firmly. The listing skips clone size in some rows; elsewhere it reads once, few, many or a size class.

j_gene: TRBJ1-6
v_gene: TRBV7-6
len: 14
d_gene: NA
abundance: NA
CDR3aa: CASSLDGRNSPLHF
CDR3nt: TGTGCCAGCAGCTTAGACGGGAGAAACTCACCCCTCCACTTT

j_gene: TRBJ1-1
v_gene: TRBV4-3
len: 16
d_gene: NA
abundance: large
CDR3aa: CASSQDVGQGNTEAFF
CDR3nt: TGCGCCAGCAGCCAAGATGTTGGGCAGGGGAACACTGAAGCTTTCTTT

j_gene: TRBJ2-7
v_gene: TRBV14
len: 16
d_gene: NA
abundance: NA
CDR3aa: CASSQDWGGGSYEQYF
CDR3nt: TGTGCCAGCAGCCAAGATTGGGGAGGGGGTTCCTACGAGCAGTACTTC

j_gene: TRBJ2-3
v_gene: TRBV12-5
len: 18
d_gene: TRBD1
abundance: few
CDR3aa: CASGLQTGEVLGTDTQYF
CDR3nt: TGTGCTAGTGGTTTGCAGACAGGGGAAGTTTTGGGCACAGATACGCAGTATTTT

j_gene: TRBJ2-7
v_gene: TRBV7-9
len: 13
d_gene: NA
abundance: few
CDR3aa: CAFTREESYEQYF
CDR3nt: TGTGCCTTTACGAGAGAGGAATCCTACGAGCAGTACTTC

j_gene: TRBJ2-1
v_gene: TRBV9
len: 15
d_gene: TRBD2
abundance: NA
CDR3aa: CASSVEGGRRGEQFF
CDR3nt: TGTGCCAGCAGCGTAGAGGGCGGGAGGAGGGGTGAGCAGTTCTTC

j_gene: TRBJ2-7
v_gene: TRBV4-2
len: 12
d_gene: NA
abundance: NA
CDR3aa: CASSQVPGEQYF
CDR3nt: TGTGCCAGCAGCCAAGTGCCGGGAGAGCAGTACTTC

j_gene: TRBJ2-7
v_gene: TRBV28
len: 12
d_gene: NA
abundance: NA
CDR3aa: CASSLTGNEQYF
CDR3nt: TGTGCCAGCAGTTTAACAGGGAACGAGCAGTACTTC

j_gene: TRBJ2-7
v_gene: TRBV5-1
len: 10
d_gene: NA
abundance: few
CDR3aa: CASSLYEQYF
CDR3nt: TGCGCCAGCAGCTTGTACGAGCAGTACTTC

j_gene: TRBJ2-7
v_gene: TRBV25-1
len: 13
d_gene: TRBD2
abundance: NA
CDR3aa: CASRGDYLYEQYF
CDR3nt: TGTGCCAGCAGGGGGGACTATCTCTACGAGCAGTACTTC

j_gene: TRBJ2-5
v_gene: TRBV19
len: 15
d_gene: TRBD1
abundance: NA
CDR3aa: CASSISRTGGETQYF
CDR3nt: TGTGCCAGTAGTATCTCACGGACAGGGGGGGAGACCCAGTACTTC

j_gene: TRBJ1-5
v_gene: TRBV6-5
len: 15
d_gene: NA
abundance: few
CDR3aa: CASSVDTDNYQPQHF
CDR3nt: TGTGCCAGCAGCGTAGACACCGACAACTATCAGCCCCAGCATTTT

j_gene: TRBJ2-6
v_gene: TRBV6-5
len: 14
d_gene: NA
abundance: once
CDR3aa: CASSQRSGANVLTF
CDR3nt: TGTGCCAGCAGCCAGCGCTCTGGGGCCAACGTCCTGACTTTC

j_gene: TRBJ2-7
v_gene: TRBV28
len: 16
d_gene: NA
abundance: NA
CDR3aa: CASSVSSGTVSYEQYF
CDR3nt: TGTGCCAGCAGTGTATCCTCCGGGACGGTGTCCTACGAGCAGTACTTC

j_gene: TRBJ1-6
v_gene: TRBV19
len: 13
d_gene: NA
abundance: NA
CDR3aa: CASSIETASPLHF
CDR3nt: TGTGCCAGTAGTATAGAAACTGCTTCACCCCTCCACTTT

j_gene: TRBJ2-6
v_gene: TRBV6-5
len: 15
d_gene: NA
abundance: NA
CDR3aa: CASSYSFSGANVLTF
CDR3nt: TGTGCCAGCAGTTACTCCTTCTCTGGGGCCAACGTCCTGACTTTC

j_gene: TRBJ2-7
v_gene: TRBV7-9
len: 14
d_gene: TRBD2
abundance: NA
CDR3aa: CASSLRGGPDEQYF
CDR3nt: TGTGCCAGCAGCTTACGGGGGGGGCCTGACGAGCAGTACTTC

j_gene: TRBJ1-1
v_gene: TRBV6-6
len: 15
d_gene: NA
abundance: NA
CDR3aa: CASRGPRAMNTEAFF
CDR3nt: TGTGCCAGCAGGGGTCCTCGGGCAATGAACACTGAAGCTTTCTTT

j_gene: TRBJ1-4
v_gene: TRBV28
len: 13
d_gene: NA
abundance: few
CDR3aa: CASSPATNEKLFF
CDR3nt: TGTGCCAGCAGTCCTGCAACTAATGAAAAACTGTTTTTT

j_gene: TRBJ2-5
v_gene: TRBV7-3
len: 14
d_gene: TRBD2
abundance: NA
CDR3aa: CASSLTSGAETQYF
CDR3nt: TGTGCCAGCAGCTTAACTAGCGGGGCCGAGACCCAGTACTTC

j_gene: TRBJ2-1
v_gene: TRBV13
len: 14
d_gene: NA
abundance: NA
CDR3aa: CASSLGVRSNEQFF
CDR3nt: TGTGCCAGCAGCTTAGGAGTGAGGTCCAATGAGCAGTTCTTC

j_gene: TRBJ2-1
v_gene: TRBV15
len: 15
d_gene: TRBD1
abundance: NA
CDR3aa: CATSREKQGTNEQFF
CDR3nt: TGTGCCACCAGCAGAGAGAAACAGGGGACCAATGAGCAGTTCTTC

j_gene: TRBJ2-7
v_gene: TRBV16
len: 15
d_gene: NA
abundance: once
CDR3aa: CASSPMRGSSYEQYF
CDR3nt: TGTGCCAGCAGCCCCATGCGAGGTTCCTCCTACGAGCAGTACTTC

j_gene: TRBJ1-2
v_gene: TRBV18
len: 16
d_gene: NA
abundance: few
CDR3aa: CASSPIKSPANYGYTF
CDR3nt: TGTGCCAGCTCACCAATCAAGAGTCCAGCTAACTATGGCTACACCTTC

j_gene: TRBJ1-1
v_gene: TRBV10-3
len: 16
d_gene: NA
abundance: few
CDR3aa: CAISDSSQAGLTEAFF
CDR3nt: TGTGCCATCAGTGACAGTAGTCAAGCTGGGCTCACTGAAGCTTTCTTT

j_gene: TRBJ2-7
v_gene: TRBV5-4
len: 14
d_gene: NA
abundance: few
CDR3aa: CASSYGPRIYEQYF
CDR3nt: TGTGCCAGCAGCTACGGACCGAGGATCTACGAGCAGTACTTC

j_gene: TRBJ1-1
v_gene: TRBV27
len: 13
d_gene: NA
abundance: NA
CDR3aa: CASSLSLVTEAFF
CDR3nt: TGTGCCAGCAGTTTATCCTTGGTGACTGAAGCTTTCTTT

j_gene: TRBJ2-3
v_gene: TRBV6-4
len: 15
d_gene: TRBD2
abundance: NA
CDR3aa: CASSELAGATDTQYF
CDR3nt: TGTGCCAGCAGTGAACTAGCGGGGGCCACAGATACGCAGTATTTT

j_gene: TRBJ2-7
v_gene: TRBV5-1
len: 15
d_gene: TRBD1
abundance: NA
CDR3aa: CASSLGDRGINEQYF
CDR3nt: TGCGCCAGCAGCTTGGGAGACAGGGGTATCAACGAGCAGTACTTC

j_gene: TRBJ2-4
v_gene: TRBV18
len: 15
d_gene: TRBD1
abundance: NA
CDR3aa: CASSPRDRVKNIQYF
CDR3nt: TGTGCCAGCTCACCACGAGACAGGGTTAAAAACATTCAGTACTTC

j_gene: TRBJ2-7
v_gene: TRBV27
len: 15
d_gene: TRBD2
abundance: NA
CDR3aa: CASSLSSGSSYEQYF
CDR3nt: TGTGCCAGCAGTTTATCTAGCGGGAGCTCCTACGAGCAGTACTTC

j_gene: TRBJ2-5
v_gene: TRBV28
len: 14
d_gene: NA
abundance: NA
CDR3aa: CASNRPTVQETQYF
CDR3nt: TGTGCCAGCAATCGTCCGACAGTCCAAGAGACCCAGTACTTC

j_gene: TRBJ1-1
v_gene: TRBV4-3
len: 16
d_gene: NA
abundance: NA
CDR3aa: CASSQGSGGFYTEAFF
CDR3nt: TGCGCCAGCAGCCAAGGGTCGGGTGGATTTTACACTGAAGCTTTCTTT

j_gene: TRBJ1-2
v_gene: TRBV23-1
len: 14
d_gene: NA
abundance: few
CDR3aa: CASSQWRLNYGYTF
CDR3nt: TGCGCCAGCAGTCAATGGAGGCTTAACTATGGCTACACCTTC

j_gene: TRBJ2-2
v_gene: TRBV10-3
len: 17
d_gene: TRBD2
abundance: NA
CDR3aa: CAISATLADTIGGELFF
CDR3nt: TGTGCCATCAGTGCGACGCTAGCGGATACGATCGGAGGGGAGCTGTTTTTT

j_gene: TRBJ2-1
v_gene: TRBV5-1
len: 15
d_gene: TRBD1
abundance: NA
CDR3aa: CASSSPGQGGYEQFF
CDR3nt: TGCGCCAGCAGCTCACCGGGACAGGGGGGCTATGAGCAGTTCTTC

j_gene: TRBJ2-7
v_gene: TRBV5-5
len: 12
d_gene: NA
abundance: NA
CDR3aa: CASSSDGVEQYF
CDR3nt: TGTGCCAGCAGTTCCGACGGTGTAGAGCAGTACTTC

j_gene: TRBJ2-7
v_gene: TRBV7-9
len: 17
d_gene: TRBD2
abundance: few
CDR3aa: CASRLDGPSGAPYEQYF
CDR3nt: TGTGCCAGCAGATTAGATGGTCCTAGCGGAGCCCCCTACGAGCAGTACTTC

j_gene: TRBJ1-2
v_gene: TRBV18
len: 15
d_gene: NA
abundance: NA
CDR3aa: CASSPSAVPGYGYTF
CDR3nt: TGTGCCAGCTCACCCTCTGCAGTACCTGGCTATGGCTACACCTTC

j_gene: TRBJ1-1
v_gene: TRBV4-3
len: 13
d_gene: NA
abundance: NA
CDR3aa: CASSQESFGEAFF
CDR3nt: TGCGCCAGCAGCCAAGAAAGTTTCGGTGAAGCTTTCTTT

j_gene: TRBJ2-7
v_gene: TRBV10-3
len: 14
d_gene: NA
abundance: few
CDR3aa: CAISGVGNTYEQYF
CDR3nt: TGTGCCATCAGTGGGGTCGGGAATACCTACGAGCAGTACTTC

j_gene: TRBJ2-7
v_gene: TRBV6-1
len: 14
d_gene: NA
abundance: NA
CDR3aa: CASSTGTDVYEQYF
CDR3nt: TGTGCCAGCAGCACCGGGACGGACGTCTACGAGCAGTACTTC

j_gene: TRBJ2-4
v_gene: TRBV5-6
len: 15
d_gene: NA
abundance: NA
CDR3aa: CASSAGDRGKNIQYF
CDR3nt: TGTGCCAGCAGTGCAGGGGATCGGGGCAAAAACATTCAGTACTTC

j_gene: TRBJ2-5
v_gene: TRBV5-1
len: 14
d_gene: NA
abundance: NA
CDR3aa: CASRAGDAKETQYF
CDR3nt: TGCGCCAGCCGGGCAGGCGATGCCAAAGAGACCCAGTACTTC

j_gene: TRBJ2-7
v_gene: TRBV28
len: 13
d_gene: NA
abundance: few
CDR3aa: CASSFTGNLEQYF
CDR3nt: TGTGCCAGCAGTTTCACCGGGAACCTCGAGCAGTACTTC

j_gene: TRBJ2-5
v_gene: TRBV5-1
len: 13
d_gene: NA
abundance: NA
CDR3aa: CASSSGQSPDQYF
CDR3nt: TGCGCCAGCAGCTCAGGACAGAGCCCGGACCAGTACTTC

j_gene: TRBJ2-3
v_gene: TRBV6-1
len: 15
d_gene: TRBD2
abundance: NA
CDR3aa: CASSDRTGGRDTQYF
CDR3nt: TGTGCCAGCAGTGATAGGACGGGGGGGCGGGATACGCAGTATTTT

j_gene: TRBJ1-4
v_gene: TRBV7-9
len: 14
d_gene: NA
abundance: NA
CDR3aa: CASSLVPVPEKLFF
CDR3nt: TGTGCCAGCAGCTTAGTCCCCGTGCCAGAGAAACTGTTTTTT

j_gene: TRBJ1-1
v_gene: TRBV4-2
len: 17
d_gene: TRBD1
abundance: NA
CDR3aa: CASSQDHQTGRNTEAFF
CDR3nt: TGTGCCAGCAGCCAAGATCATCAGACAGGGAGGAACACTGAAGCTTTCTTT

j_gene: TRBJ1-1
v_gene: TRBV6-1
len: 14
d_gene: NA
abundance: NA
CDR3aa: CASSDRGEGTEAFF
CDR3nt: TGTGCCAGCAGTGATCGTGGGGAAGGAACTGAAGCTTTCTTT

j_gene: TRBJ2-7
v_gene: TRBV4-3
len: 15
d_gene: NA
abundance: NA
CDR3aa: CASSQYQTAGDEQYF
CDR3nt: TGCGCCAGCAGCCAATACCAGACAGCCGGGGACGAGCAGTACTTC

j_gene: TRBJ2-7
v_gene: TRBV5-8
len: 17
d_gene: TRBD1
abundance: NA
CDR3aa: CASSPYDPDREYYEQYF
CDR3nt: TGTGCCAGCAGCCCTTACGATCCGGACAGGGAATACTACGAGCAGTACTTC

j_gene: TRBJ1-1
v_gene: TRBV6-5
len: 15
d_gene: NA
abundance: NA
CDR3aa: CASSYSNQGGTEAFF
CDR3nt: TGTGCCAGCAGTTACTCGAATCAGGGAGGGACTGAAGCTTTCTTT